Included here is one T cell receptor (beta chain) sequence, with context. This entry is derived from a study of patients and donors after allogeneic stem cell transplantation. Germline CDR1 SGHRS, CDR2 YFSETQ. With 2 bases removed from V and 6 bases from J, the gap between germline ends came to 8 bases. The CDR3 runs 13 residues. TCRdb reprocessed the RT-PCR reads via MiXCR and lists one record per CDR3 protein. The sample includes some 230,000 distinct CDR3 sequences, less than 15% of them seen just once. This sequence was found in a human donor who was either an allogeneic HSCT recipient or a stem cell or donor lymphocyte infusion donor (not recorded which). It is not recorded whose cells these are; they may come from a transplant donor. The rearrangement uses TRBV5-1 and TRBJ2-2; D remains ambiguous. Sequences were obtained from blood, either unsorted or a sorted T cell fraction (not recorded which). In DNA form, the CDR3 reads TGCGCCAGCAGCTTTGGTAACCCCGGGGAGCTGTTTTTT. Translating gives CASSFGNPGELFF.